This T cell receptor beta chain stems from a study of blood T cell repertoires in COVID-19. Clones were read by immunoSEQ multiplex PCR, and TCRdb kept only the in-frame ones, dropping some. Of some 200,000 clones detected, 70% to 90% appear once; the ten largest clones hold 7.5% to 10%. CDR3 length equals 16 residues. V was clipped by 0 bases and J by 4 bases; unmatched bases: 8. Germline CDR1 and CDR2: SGHNT and YYREEE (reference sequence). The J gene is TRBJ2-7, the V gene TRBV5-4, with 9 bases aligning to TRBD2. This TCR was sampled from a woman of 80 years or more with acute or convalescent COVID-19. The sequencing sample was made of peripheral blood. The CDR3 nucleotides read TGTGCCAGCAGCTTGGACTCTAGCGGGATTCGGTACGAGCAGTACTTC. This translates into CASSLDSSGIRYEQYF.